Listed below are T cell receptor beta chains from one sample, sequenced in a study of T cells after yellow fever vaccination. Via MiXCR, TCRdb re-called the 5' RACE reads, giving one row per CDR3 protein. This table has about 350,000 distinct CDR3 sequences, about 9.9% appearing once. Here the sequenced sample was PBMCs, taken on the day of the first yellow fever vaccination. These receptor sequences come from a man younger than 35 who received the YFV17D yellow fever vaccine. The CDR3 runs from the conserved cysteine through the conserved F or W. D genes are given only for firm matches. A clone size is listed for some rows: how often the clone was seen (once, few, many), or a class if it is expanded.

clone_size j_call v_call d_call cdr3_aa cdr3_nt
. TRBJ2-5 TRBV12-3/TRBV12-4 TRBD1 CASSSYDRVQTQYF TGTGCCAGCAGTTCCTATGACAGGGTGCAGACCCAGTACTTC
. TRBJ1-1 TRBV7-2 . CASSLLGSTEAFF TGTGCCAGCAGCTTATTGGGTAGTACTGAAGCTTTCTTT
. TRBJ2-3 TRBV11-3 . CASSSHKEEQTDTQYF TGTGCCAGCAGCTCCCACAAGGAGGAACAGACAGATACGCAGTATTTT
few TRBJ1-2 TRBV10-2 TRBD1 CASRPTGGDGYTF TGCGCCAGCAGGCCCACAGGGGGCGATGGCTACACCTTC
few TRBJ2-5 TRBV9 TRBD1 CASSPGTGRETQYF TGTGCCAGCAGCCCTGGGACAGGGAGAGAGACCCAGTACTTC
few TRBJ2-5 TRBV10-1 . CASSVVQGYQETQYF TGCGCCAGCAGTGTCGTTCAGGGGTACCAAGAGACCCAGTACTTC
. TRBJ2-5 TRBV6-5 . CASSHEYGVAKTQYF TGTGCCAGCAGTCACGAGTATGGGGTCGCGAAGACCCAGTACTTC
. TRBJ2-1 TRBV5-1 TRBD2 CASSFRASGNNEQFF TGCGCCAGCAGCTTCAGGGCTAGCGGGAACAATGAGCAGTTCTTC
few TRBJ2-7 TRBV10-3 TRBD1 CAISGAPGQGIYEQYF TGTGCCATCAGTGGCGCCCCGGGACAGGGGATTTACGAGCAGTACTTC
. TRBJ2-1 TRBV7-2 . CASSPPFYGPFF TGTGCCAGCAGCCCCCCCTTTTATGGGCCGTTCTTC
. TRBJ2-3 TRBV5-4 TRBD2 CASSSGTSGGLDTQYF TGTGCCAGCAGCTCGGGGACTAGCGGGGGGTTAGATACGCAGTATTTT
few TRBJ2-5 TRBV12-3/TRBV12-4 . CASSLDMWLTQYF TGTGCCAGCAGTTTAGACATGTGGTTGACCCAGTACTTC
. TRBJ2-3 TRBV4-2 . CASSQGIASPTDTQYF TGTGCCAGCAGCCAGGGTATAGCCTCCCCCACAGATACGCAGTATTTT